This is a list of T cell receptor beta chains from one sample in a study of PD-L1 blockade in urothelial cancer. Only in-frame clones appear in the TCRdb table, and some are missing; sequencing was by immunoSEQ multiplex PCR. The data show around 130,000 clones, with around 85% seen just once and 2.5% to 3.5% held by the top ten. Here the sequenced sample was PBMCs, taken around atezolizumab (anti-PD-L1) treatment. Receptor source: a man in his forties or fifties with urothelial cancer. The CDR3 runs from the conserved cysteine through the conserved F or W. Each record gives: J gene, V gene, clone size, D gene, CDR3 protein, CDR3 DNA. D genes are given only for firm matches. Rows give clone size only sometimes, using once, few, many, or a class for an expanded clone.

J gene: TRBJ2-2; V gene: TRBV5-6; clone size: .; D gene: .; CDR3 protein: CASSLWETGELFF; CDR3 DNA: TGTGCCAGCAGCTTATGGGAGACCGGGGAGCTGTTTTTT
J gene: TRBJ2-7; V gene: TRBV5-1; clone size: .; D gene: TRBD1; CDR3 protein: CASSVGTGSFHEQYF; CDR3 DNA: TGCGCCAGCAGCGTAGGGACAGGGTCGTTCCACGAGCAGTACTTC
J gene: TRBJ2-2; V gene: TRBV5-4; clone size: .; D gene: .; CDR3 protein: CASSSNTDTGELFF; CDR3 DNA: TGTGCCAGCAGCTCGAACACCGACACCGGGGAGCTGTTTTTT
J gene: TRBJ2-5; V gene: TRBV7-9; clone size: once; D gene: TRBD2; CDR3 protein: CASSFRRAGGGETQYF; CDR3 DNA: TGTGCCAGCAGCTTCCGCCGGGCGGGAGGGGGAGAGACCCAGTACTTC
J gene: TRBJ2-2; V gene: TRBV15; clone size: once; D gene: TRBD2; CDR3 protein: CATSTEREAGELFF; CDR3 DNA: TGTGCCACCAGCACTGAACGGGAGGCCGGGGAGCTGTTTTTT
J gene: TRBJ2-3; V gene: TRBV19; clone size: .; D gene: .; CDR3 protein: CASTGRVGRYSTDTQYF; CDR3 DNA: TGTGCCAGTACGGGCAGGGTCGGGCGGTATAGCACAGATACGCAGTATTTT
J gene: TRBJ2-3; V gene: TRBV28; clone size: .; D gene: TRBD2; CDR3 protein: CVSGTYTDTQYF; CDR3 DNA: TGTGTGAGCGGGACCTACACAGATACGCAGTATTTT
J gene: TRBJ2-5; V gene: TRBV2; clone size: once; D gene: TRBD2; CDR3 protein: CASSDGLGLAGGKTQYF; CDR3 DNA: TGTGCCAGCAGTGATGGCCTAGGGCTAGCGGGTGGTAAGACCCAGTACTTC
J gene: TRBJ1-5; V gene: TRBV27; clone size: .; D gene: .; CDR3 protein: CASSLRGVGTNQPQHF; CDR3 DNA: TGTGCCAGCAGTTTAAGAGGGGTTGGGACTAATCAGCCCCAGCATTTT
J gene: TRBJ2-3; V gene: TRBV6-6; clone size: .; D gene: .; CDR3 protein: CASSYSRPSTDTQYF; CDR3 DNA: TGTGCCAGCAGTTACTCGAGGCCCAGCACAGATACGCAGTATTTT
J gene: TRBJ1-3; V gene: TRBV5-5; clone size: .; D gene: TRBD1; CDR3 protein: CASSLSGGISGNTIYF; CDR3 DNA: TGTGCCAGCAGCTTGTCAGGGGGCATCTCTGGAAACACCATATATTTT
J gene: TRBJ2-1; V gene: TRBV4-1; clone size: once; D gene: .; CDR3 protein: CASSQRQAQTHNEQFF; CDR3 DNA: TGCGCCAGCAGCCAAAGACAGGCCCAAACCCACAATGAGCAGTTCTTC
J gene: TRBJ2-7; V gene: TRBV30; clone size: .; D gene: .; CDR3 protein: CARGDRTLLF; CDR3 DNA: TGTGCCCGGGGGGACAGGACGCTACTCTTC
J gene: TRBJ1-6; V gene: TRBV4-1; clone size: many; D gene: TRBD1; CDR3 protein: CASSQDEGASSPLHF; CDR3 DNA: TGCGCCAGCAGCCAAGATGAGGGGGCGTCTTCACCCCTCCACTTT
J gene: TRBJ2-2; V gene: TRBV4-1; clone size: .; D gene: TRBD2; CDR3 protein: CASSRGLAGVVNTGELFF; CDR3 DNA: TGCGCCAGCAGCCGCGGACTAGCGGGAGTGGTGAACACCGGGGAGCTGTTTTTT
J gene: TRBJ2-2; V gene: TRBV2; clone size: .; D gene: TRBD1; CDR3 protein: CASSVQGVTGELFF; CDR3 DNA: TGTGCCAGCAGTGTACAGGGGGTTACCGGGGAGCTGTTTTTT
J gene: TRBJ1-1; V gene: TRBV30; clone size: .; D gene: .; CDR3 protein: CAWSSLKWNTEAFF; CDR3 DNA: TGTGCCTGGAGTAGTCTAAAATGGAACACTGAAGCTTTCTTT
J gene: TRBJ2-7; V gene: TRBV7-9; clone size: many; D gene: .; CDR3 protein: CARGSARGQGAIYEQYF; CDR3 DNA: TGTGCCAGAGGGAGCGCGCGGGGGCAGGGGGCTATCTACGAGCAGTACTTC
J gene: TRBJ1-5; V gene: TRBV2; clone size: once; D gene: TRBD1; CDR3 protein: CASSADREGYQPQHF; CDR3 DNA: TGTGCCAGCAGTGCGGACAGGGAGGGATACCAGCCCCAGCATTTT
J gene: TRBJ1-1; V gene: TRBV11-2; clone size: .; D gene: TRBD1; CDR3 protein: CASSLGRLGQINTEAFF; CDR3 DNA: TGTGCCAGCAGCTTAGGTCGACTGGGACAGATTAACACTGAAGCTTTCTTT
J gene: TRBJ2-1; V gene: TRBV2; clone size: .; D gene: TRBD1; CDR3 protein: CASRVEQGFNEQFF; CDR3 DNA: TGTGCCAGCAGGGTCGAACAGGGGTTTAATGAGCAGTTCTTC
J gene: TRBJ2-2; V gene: TRBV7-6; clone size: .; D gene: .; CDR3 protein: CASSSNDWNTGELFF; CDR3 DNA: TGTGCCAGCAGCTCCAACGACTGGAACACCGGGGAGCTGTTTTTT
J gene: TRBJ1-1; V gene: TRBV6-6; clone size: few; D gene: TRBD1; CDR3 protein: CASRSTGDLTEAFF; CDR3 DNA: TGTGCCAGCAGGAGTACAGGGGATCTCACTGAAGCTTTCTTT
J gene: TRBJ2-3; V gene: TRBV4-2; clone size: .; D gene: TRBD2; CDR3 protein: CASSQETSGRGDTQYF; CDR3 DNA: TGTGCCAGCAGCCAAGAAACTAGCGGGAGGGGAGATACGCAGTATTTT
J gene: TRBJ1-2; V gene: TRBV9; clone size: .; D gene: .; CDR3 protein: CASSVGRQGGGYTF; CDR3 DNA: TGTGCCAGCAGCGTAGGAAGGCAGGGTGGTGGCTACACCTTC
J gene: TRBJ2-1; V gene: TRBV10-3; clone size: .; D gene: .; CDR3 protein: CAISDSGGQGYDEQFF; CDR3 DNA: TGTGCCATCAGTGACTCCGGTGGGCAGGGTTACGATGAGCAGTTCTTC
J gene: TRBJ2-7; V gene: TRBV7-9; clone size: .; D gene: .; CDR3 protein: CASSPRTNRPEQYF; CDR3 DNA: TGTGCCAGCAGCCCGCGGACTAACCGCCCCGAGCAGTACTTC
J gene: TRBJ2-1; V gene: TRBV28; clone size: .; D gene: .; CDR3 protein: CASSFGLARNNEQFF; CDR3 DNA: TGTGCCAGCAGTTTCGGGCTAGCGAGAAACAATGAGCAGTTCTTC
J gene: TRBJ2-3; V gene: TRBV29-1; clone size: .; D gene: .; CDR3 protein: CSAKLGPGTDTQYF; CDR3 DNA: TGCAGCGCTAAACTAGGGCCAGGCACAGATACGCAGTATTTT
J gene: TRBJ2-2; V gene: TRBV7-3; clone size: .; D gene: .; CDR3 protein: CASSLVGNTGELFF; CDR3 DNA: TGTGCCAGCAGCTTAGTCGGGAACACCGGGGAGCTGTTTTTT
J gene: TRBJ2-2; V gene: TRBV19; clone size: .; D gene: .; CDR3 protein: CASSIAILSTGELFF; CDR3 DNA: TGTGCCAGTAGTATCGCCATTCTAAGCACCGGGGAGCTGTTTTTT
J gene: TRBJ1-3; V gene: TRBV6-1; clone size: .; D gene: TRBD1; CDR3 protein: CASADRATSGNTIYF; CDR3 DNA: TGTGCCAGCGCTGACAGGGCCACCTCTGGAAACACCATATATTTT
J gene: TRBJ1-1; V gene: TRBV19; clone size: .; D gene: .; CDR3 protein: CASSKLPGQGTEAFF; CDR3 DNA: TGTGCCAGTAGTAAGTTACCAGGGCAGGGCACTGAAGCTTTCTTT
J gene: TRBJ1-2; V gene: TRBV28; clone size: .; D gene: TRBD1; CDR3 protein: CASSTGTGVRGYTF; CDR3 DNA: TGTGCCAGCAGCACCGGGACAGGGGTTCGTGGCTACACCTTC
J gene: TRBJ1-3; V gene: TRBV28; clone size: .; D gene: .; CDR3 protein: CASSPPRTSGNTIYF; CDR3 DNA: TGTGCCAGCAGCCCTCCGCGTACTTCTGGAAACACCATATATTTT
J gene: TRBJ1-4; V gene: TRBV6-1; clone size: .; D gene: TRBD1; CDR3 protein: CASSEPTGVDEKLFF; CDR3 DNA: TGTGCCAGCAGTGAACCGACAGGGGTGGATGAAAAACTGTTTTTT
J gene: TRBJ2-7; V gene: TRBV14; clone size: .; D gene: .; CDR3 protein: CASSQGHEQYF; CDR3 DNA: TGTGCCAGCAGCCAAGGGCACGAGCAGTACTTC
J gene: TRBJ1-2; V gene: TRBV4-2; clone size: .; D gene: .; CDR3 protein: CASSQDQLYGYTF; CDR3 DNA: TGTGCCAGCAGCCAAGATCAACTCTATGGCTACACCTTC
J gene: TRBJ1-6; V gene: TRBV2; clone size: .; D gene: .; CDR3 protein: CASGWGENSPLHF; CDR3 DNA: TGTGCCAGCGGGTGGGGGGAGAATTCACCCCTCCACTTT
J gene: TRBJ2-1; V gene: TRBV13; clone size: .; D gene: TRBD2; CDR3 protein: CASSLALAGYNEQFF; CDR3 DNA: TGTGCCAGCAGCTTAGCACTAGCGGGATACAATGAGCAGTTCTTC